Below are 27 T cell receptor beta chains sequenced from a single sample in a study of molecular identifiers for immune sequencing clone quantification (dated by TCRdb to the late 2010s). The library was produced with PCR. The sequencer was a NextSeq 500. TCRdb applied fastp at Q25 and MiXCR to the public reads, then kept only in-frame beta chains. One record per CDR3 amino acid sequence lists the most common genes and DNA. Across this sample there are more than 550,000 distinct CDR3 sequences, with 25% seen only once. The top ten hold about 0.78% of the sample. The sample consisted of naive CD8+ T cells from blood, with Jurkat cell RNA spiked in. The cell subset or site label on this specimen signifies: FACS-sorted CD8+CD4-CCR7+CD45RA+ naive T cells. The receptors shown here come from a human donor in good health. Some libraries in this study had Jurkat cell RNA spiked in.

The J gene is TRBJ1-4, the V gene TRBV5-1, with TRBD1 matching over 9 bases. The CDR3 consists of 15 residues. V dropped 3 bases and J dropped 4; count of bases not matched to a gene: 4. Germline CDR1 SGHRS, CDR2 YFSETQ. Here the CDR3 reads CASSSGQGFNEKLFF. Here the CDR3 DNA reads TGCGCCAGCAGCTCCGGACAGGGGTTTAATGAAAAACTGTTTTTT.

The V gene is TRBV25-1, the J gene TRBJ2-2, with D unclear. The CDR3 contains 15 residues. Trimming left V 1 base short and J 1 base short, with 7 bases between. From germline, CDR1 is MGHDK and CDR2 SYGVNS. In DNA, the CDR3 is TGTGCCAGCAGTGAATGGGCAGGGAACACCGGGGAGCTGTTTTTT. This gives the protein CASSEWAGNTGELFF.

Concerning this clonotype: At one boundary the junction diverges from the germline segment, which might be a read error. The CDR3 DNA follows: TGTGCCAGCAGCCAAAGGACTAGCGGGGGCTGGGGCACCGGGGAGCTGTTATTT. Protein: CASSQRTSGGWGTGELLF. This chain joins TRBV14 and TRBJ2-2; the match to TRBD2 covers 13 bases. The CDR3 is made up of 18 amino acids. The V gene's germline CDR1 is SGHDN and CDR2 FVKESK.

This clonotype came up a few times. The chain has TRBV12-3 or TRBV12-4 and TRBJ2-3; 10 bases agree with TRBD2. V shed 6 bases, J shed 5 bases, and the junction held 8 bases outside the gene matches. The CDR3 sequence is 15 residues long. CDR3 DNA sequence: TGTGCCAGCAGGCTCCTAGCGGGAGTGGGAGATACGCAGTATTTT. It codes for CASRLLAGVGDTQYF.

The J gene is TRBJ2-1, the V gene TRBV11-2; perhaps TRBD2 as D (6 bases). Germline V CDR1 and CDR2: SGHAT, FQNNGV. The CDR3 consists of 15 residues. V lost 5 bases and J 4 bases, leaving 15 bases between the germline ends. For the CDR3, the DNA is TGTGCCAGCAGCCTCTGGAATAGCGGATACAATGAGCAGTTCTTC. Translated, it gives CASSLWNSGYNEQFF.

V usage is TRBV7-9 and J usage is TRBJ1-1; D unresolved. The V gene's germline CDR1 is SEHNR and CDR2 FQNEAQ (reference sequence). The CDR3 spans 14 residues. V was pared by 1 base and J by 1 base, with 7 bases between. CDR3 in amino acids: CASSLVFANTEAFF. The CDR3 DNA follows: TGTGCCAGCAGCTTAGTTTTTGCGAACACTGAAGCTTTCTTT.

The table lists this clonotype with many counts. The V and J genes are TRBV28 and TRBJ1-5; the D is unclear. Germline V gene sequence: CDR1 MDHEN, CDR2 SYDVKM. The CDR3 sequence is 14 residues long. The V end lost 5 bases, the J end lost 4 bases, and 12 bases lay between the germline ends. CDR3 DNA: TGTGCCAGCAGTCTGGAGATCTTAAATCAGCCCCAGCATTTT. It codes for CASSLEILNQPQHF.

This clonotype was recorded many times. The chain uses TRBV29-1 and TRBJ1-2; D is undetermined. CDR3 length equals 15 residues. The ends were cut back, 2 bases at V and 4 bases at J, with 17 bases in the middle. The germline CDR1 and CDR2 sequences are SQVTM and ANQGSEA. CDR3 in DNA: TGCAGCGTTGAATTGCTGAGGTATCAATCCTATGGCTACACCTTC. It specifies CSVELLRYQSYGYTF.

There are many counts of this clonotype. V usage is TRBV6-5 and J usage is TRBJ2-1; D perhaps matches TRBD2 (7 bases). CDR1 and CDR2 (germline): MNHEY, SVGAGI. V was clipped by 0 bases and J by 6 bases, with 9 bases between them. This CDR3 spans 14 amino acids. CDR3 residues: CASSYSRGGNEQFF. CDR3 in DNA: TGTGCCAGCAGTTACTCAAGGGGGGGCAATGAGCAGTTCTTC.

This clonotype has at least ten counts. V gene TRBV29-1 combines with J gene TRBJ1-1; no clear D. V lost 3 bases and J 7 bases, leaving 9 bases between the germline ends. This CDR3 has 11 residues. The germline V gene has CDR1 SQVTM and CDR2 ANQGSEA. The CDR3 nucleotides are TGCAGCGTTGAGACACCCCGTGAAGCTTTCTTT. It specifies CSVETPREAFF.

Turning to this clonotype: The germline gene is not matched at one end of the junction; a read error may be the cause. The gene calls are TRBV10-2 and TRBJ2-7; D is uncertain. Germline values: CDR1 WSHSY, CDR2 SAAADI. The CDR3 runs 12 residues. Written as DNA, the CDR3 is TGCGCCAGCAGTGAGTCCGGCTACGAGCAGTGCTTC. Protein: CASSESGYEQCF.

This clonotype has just a few counts. The chain has TRBV11-2 and TRBJ1-1; D gene unclear. The V and J ends lost 6 bases and 4 bases respectively, with 15 bases between them. Germline-derived CDR1 and CDR2 are SGHAT and FQNNGV. The length of the CDR3 is 14 residues. The CDR3 DNA is TGTGCCAGCAGTCCCCTGGTGACGGCCACTGAAGCTTTCTTT. Amino acids: CASSPLVTATEAFF.

This clonotype has only a few counts. A much larger clonotype is one base distant, so this may be a read error. The chain carries TRBV7-9 and TRBJ2-3; D gene uncertain. Per the germline V gene, CDR1 is SEHNR and CDR2 is FQNEAQ (reference sequence). The CDR3 has 12 residues. As DNA, the CDR3 is TGTGCCAGCAGCGCTGGTGGAGATCCGCAGTATTTT. It codes for CASSAGGDPQYF.

About this clonotype itself: This may stem from a read error, because a much larger clone lies one nucleotide away. J is TRBJ2-7 and V is TRBV7-2, with 12 bases fitting TRBD2. Germline CDR1 and CDR2: SGHTA and FQGNSA. The CDR3 contains 15 residues. Here the CDR3 reads CVSSPTSGGAYEQYF. The CDR3 region has the DNA TGTGTCAGCAGCCCGACTAGCGGGGGTGCATACGAGCAGTACTTC.

This clonotype was counted between two and nine times. This rearrangement joins TRBV2 to TRBJ2-7, with TRBD1 matching over 11 bases. Trimming removed 6 bases from V and 0 bases from J; junction bases left unmatched: 7. From germline, CDR1 is SNHLY and CDR2 FYNNEI. The CDR3 has 16 residues. The CDR3 loop reads CASRPPGTGGSYEQYF. Here the CDR3 DNA reads TGTGCCAGCAGACCCCCCGGGACAGGGGGCTCCTACGAGCAGTACTTC.

The J gene is TRBJ2-7, the V gene TRBV20-1; TRBD1 is a possible D gene (5 bases). There are 14 residues in the CDR3. Germline V gene lookup returns CDR1 DFQATT and CDR2 SNEGSKA (reference sequence). The V end was cut by 0 bases, the J end by 2 bases, with 11 bases between. The CDR3 coding sequence is TGCAGTGCTAGAGATCGTTCAGGGCCCTACGAGCAGTACTTC. This gives the protein CSARDRSGPYEQYF.

This clonotype was picked up a small number of times. This chain connects TRBV7-7 to TRBJ2-7; no firm D call. Trimming took 5 bases from V and 1 from J, leaving 15 bases between them. Germline V lookup: CDR1 SSHAT, CDR2 FNYEAQ (reference sequence). The CDR3 runs 15 residues. The CDR3 coding sequence is TGTGCCAGCAGCCCGACCCTAGGGTGGTCCTACGAGCAGTACTTC. Translation: CASSPTLGWSYEQYF.

This clonotype was detected only a few times. A clone one base away is much larger, so this may be a read error. This chain uses TRBV4-2 with TRBJ1-4; TRBD1 might be the D (5 bases). The CDR3 is made up of 15 amino acids. CDR1 and CDR2 from the germline V gene are LGHNA and YNFKEQ. This CDR3 reads CVSSQDWTNNEKLFF. In DNA form, the CDR3 reads TGTGTCAGCAGCCAAGACTGGACAAATAATGAAAAACTGTTTTTT.

In its sample, this clonotype was seen a few times. This clone may be a read error of a much larger clone one base away. This rearrangement joins TRBV12-3 or TRBV12-4 to TRBJ1-3; possibly TRBD1 for D (6 bases). This CDR3 contains 14 residues. Between the trimmed V and J ends, which lost 6 bases and 11 bases, there was a span of 20 bases. This chain's CDR3 is CASRGWQGLNAIYF. CDR3 DNA sequence: TGTGCCAGCAGAGGTTGGCAGGGGCTGAACGCCATATATTTT.

This clonotype was recorded many times. The rearrangement joins TRBV4-3 to TRBJ1-1, with TRBD1 identical over 7 bases. Trimming removed 3 bases from V and 5 bases from J; junction bases left unmatched: 3. Germline CDR1 and CDR2: LGHNA and YSLEER. The CDR3 loop spans 13 amino acids. The CDR3 nucleotides read TGCGCCAGCAGCCACCACAGGGGAACTGAAGCTTTCTTT. This codes for CASSHHRGTEAFF.

The chain recombines TRBV27 with TRBJ1-4; TRBD1 is a possible D gene (6 bases). CDR1 is MNHEY and CDR2 is SMNVEV in the germline V gene (reference sequence). Trimming removed 3 bases from V and 6 bases from J, with 11 bases in between. This CDR3 has 14 residues. CDR3 loop: CASSFDRGDEKLFF. CDR3 coding DNA: TGTGCCAGCAGTTTCGATAGGGGGGATGAAAAACTGTTTTTT.

Details on this clonotype: It is likely a read error, because the conserved phenylalanine at the end of the CDR3 is missing. This rearrangement joins TRBV20-1 to TRBJ1-2; the D gene is possibly TRBD1 (5 bases). Trimming removed 0 bases from V and 6 bases from J, with 20 bases in between. Germline lookup yields CDR1 DFQATT and CDR2 SNEGSKA (reference sequence). The CDR3 contains 16 residues. Here the CDR3 reads CSARDYSKGRADGYTL. In DNA, the CDR3 is TGCAGTGCTAGAGATTACTCAAAGGGGAGGGCCGATGGCTACACCCTC.

This clonotype was found many times. This chain uses TRBV12-3 or TRBV12-4 with TRBJ2-5; a possible D gene is TRBD1 (6 bases). The CDR3 covers 13 residues. The V gene lost 6 bases and the J gene lost 2 bases, with 10 bases spanning the gap. The CDR3 DNA sequence: TGTGCCAGCAGGGAAGGACAGCAAGAGACCCAGTACTTC. This sequence encodes CASREGQQETQYF.

The chain is built from TRBV10-2 and TRBJ1-2; 10 bases map to TRBD1. The germline V gene encodes CDR1 WSHSY and CDR2 SAAADI. There are 15 residues in the CDR3. The trim removed 5 bases at V and 8 bases at J, leaving 11 bases unmatched. The CDR3 loop reads CASSPGTGAKSGYTF. The CDR3 region has the DNA TGCGCCAGCAGTCCCGGGACAGGGGCTAAGTCGGGCTACACCTTC.

This clonotype was seen ten or more times. This chain joins TRBV6-5 and TRBJ2-7, with D perhaps matching TRBD2 (6 bases). The ends were cut back, 2 bases at V and 5 bases at J, with 16 bases in the middle. The length of the CDR3 is 15 residues. CDR1 and CDR2 (germline): MNHEY, SVGAGI. CDR3 DNA: TGTGCCAGCAGTTACCTAGGGGAGGCGACTAACGAGCAGTACTTC. This encodes CASSYLGEATNEQYF.

This clonotype was recorded a few times. V usage is TRBV27 and J usage is TRBJ2-2; TRBD1 aligns across 7 bases. V shed 8 bases, J shed 5 bases, and the junction held 11 bases outside the gene matches. The CDR3 has 15 amino acids. Germline V lookup: CDR1 MNHEY, CDR2 SMNVEV (reference sequence). The CDR3: CASGEGGAWTGELFF. The CDR3, as DNA: TGTGCCAGCGGGGAAGGGGGCGCGTGGACCGGGGAGCTGTTTTTT.

This clonotype appeared many times. The J gene is TRBJ2-7, the V gene TRBV10-3; D gene unclear. Trimming cost V 0 bases and J 5 bases, with 17 bases left between them. The germline V gene encodes CDR1 ENHRY and CDR2 SYGVKD. The CDR3 runs to 16 residues. DNA for the CDR3: TGTGCCATCAGTGAGTCAAATTCCGTCGTCCGGGACGAGCAGTACTTC. It is translated as CAISESNSVVRDEQYF.